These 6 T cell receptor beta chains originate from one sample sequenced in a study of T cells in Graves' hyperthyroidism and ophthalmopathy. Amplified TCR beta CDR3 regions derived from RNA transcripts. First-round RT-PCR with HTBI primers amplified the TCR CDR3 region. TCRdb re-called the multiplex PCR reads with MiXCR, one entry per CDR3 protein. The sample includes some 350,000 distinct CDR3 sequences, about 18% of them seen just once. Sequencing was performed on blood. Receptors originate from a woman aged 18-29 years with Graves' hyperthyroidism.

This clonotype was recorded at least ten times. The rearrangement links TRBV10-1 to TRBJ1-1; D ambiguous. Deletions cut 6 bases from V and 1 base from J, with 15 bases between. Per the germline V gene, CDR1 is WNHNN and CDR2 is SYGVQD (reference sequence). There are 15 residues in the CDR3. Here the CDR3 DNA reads TGCGCCAGCAGACGGGGTAACCATGAGAACACTGAAGCTTTCTTT. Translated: CASRRGNHENTEAFF.

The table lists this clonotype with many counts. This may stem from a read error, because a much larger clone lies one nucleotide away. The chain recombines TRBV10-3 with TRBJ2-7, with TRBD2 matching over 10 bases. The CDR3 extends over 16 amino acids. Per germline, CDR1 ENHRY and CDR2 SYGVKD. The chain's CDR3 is CVTAFVASGGSYEQYF. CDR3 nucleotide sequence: TGTGTCACCGCCTTTGTGGCTAGCGGGGGCTCCTACGAGCAGTACTTC.

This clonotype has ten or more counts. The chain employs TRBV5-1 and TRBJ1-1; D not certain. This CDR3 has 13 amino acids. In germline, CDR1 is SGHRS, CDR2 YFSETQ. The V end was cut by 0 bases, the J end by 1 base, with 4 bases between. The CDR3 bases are TGCGCCAGCAGCTTGGGGTGGAACACTGAAGCTTTCTTT. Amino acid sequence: CASSLGWNTEAFF.

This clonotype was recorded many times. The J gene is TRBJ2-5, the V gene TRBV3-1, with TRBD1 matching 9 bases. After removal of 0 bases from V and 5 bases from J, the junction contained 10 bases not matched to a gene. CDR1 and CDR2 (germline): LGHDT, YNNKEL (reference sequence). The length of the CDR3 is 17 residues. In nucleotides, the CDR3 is TGTGCCAGCAGCCAAGACCGGACAGGGGACATGGGGGAGACCCAGTACTTC. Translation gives CASSQDRTGDMGETQYF.

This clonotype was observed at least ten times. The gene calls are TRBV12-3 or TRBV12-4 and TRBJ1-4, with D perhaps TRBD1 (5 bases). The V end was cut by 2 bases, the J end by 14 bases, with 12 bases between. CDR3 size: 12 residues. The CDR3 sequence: CASSLRRGDLFF. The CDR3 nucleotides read TGTGCCAGCAGTTTACGCAGAGGGGATCTGTTTTTT.

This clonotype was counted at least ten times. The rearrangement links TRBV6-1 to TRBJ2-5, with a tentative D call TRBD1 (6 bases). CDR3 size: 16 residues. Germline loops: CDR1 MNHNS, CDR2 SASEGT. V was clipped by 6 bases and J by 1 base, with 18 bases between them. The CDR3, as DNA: TGTGCCAGCAGCCCCGTAGGACAGACTTTCCAAGAGACCCAGTACTTC. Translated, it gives CASSPVGQTFQETQYF.